This T cell receptor (beta chain) was sequenced for a study of beta chain features in type 1 diabetes. Study as a whole: In age, gender and cell yields, patients were similar to healthy donors. Sorted cell examination encompassed roughly 98,000,000 cells across all samples.

This clone has a handful of counts. What it binds is not known. General study results and limits: Whether TCRB rearrangement is influenced by HLA type was left unresolved in this analysis.

This CDR3 comprises 15 residues. Germline V gene lookup returns CDR1 SGHTA and CDR2 FQGNSA. V lost 5 bases to trimming and J lost 6 bases, with 17 bases between them. The entirety of the isolated RNA underwent reverse transcription, so expressed TCRB transcripts were sequenced. Some clones are missing from TCRdb's copy, which holds only in-frame ones; the method was immunoSEQ multiplex PCR. Of about 270,000 clones in the sample, roughly 15% were seen once. The authors sorted CD4+ naive, central memory, regulatory and stem cell-like memory cells via CD45RO/CCR7/CD25/CD127/CD95/CD27. The TCR sequence derives from a woman in her forties in good health. Sequencing was done on a sample of naive CD4+ T cells from blood. V is TRBV7-2 and J is TRBJ1-5; TRBD1 might be the D (5 bases). The CDR3 reads CASSRGAGEGQPQHF. CDR3 nucleotides: TGTGCCAGCAGCCGGGGCGCGGGGGAAGGTCAGCCCCAGCATTTT.